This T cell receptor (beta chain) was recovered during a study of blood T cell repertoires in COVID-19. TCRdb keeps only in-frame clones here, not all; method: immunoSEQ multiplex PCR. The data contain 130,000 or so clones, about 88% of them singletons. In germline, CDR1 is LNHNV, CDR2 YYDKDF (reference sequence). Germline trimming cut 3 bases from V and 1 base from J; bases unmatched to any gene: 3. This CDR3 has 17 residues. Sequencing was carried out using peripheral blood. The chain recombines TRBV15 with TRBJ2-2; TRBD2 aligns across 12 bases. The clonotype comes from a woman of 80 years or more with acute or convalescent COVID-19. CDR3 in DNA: TGTGCCACCAGCAGCCCGACTAGCGGGAGGAACACCGGGGAGCTGTTTTTT. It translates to CATSSPTSGRNTGELFF.